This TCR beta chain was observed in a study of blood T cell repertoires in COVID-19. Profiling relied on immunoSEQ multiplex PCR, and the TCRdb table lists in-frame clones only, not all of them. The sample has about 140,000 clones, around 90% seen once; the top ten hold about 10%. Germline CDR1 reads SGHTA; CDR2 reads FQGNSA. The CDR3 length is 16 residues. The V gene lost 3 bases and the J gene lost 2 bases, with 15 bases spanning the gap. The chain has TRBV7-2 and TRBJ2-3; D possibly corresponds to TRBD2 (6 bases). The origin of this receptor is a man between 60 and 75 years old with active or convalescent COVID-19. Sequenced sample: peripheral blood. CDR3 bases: TGTGCCAGCAGCTTGGGCGGCGGGACCTCCACAGATACGCAGTATTTT. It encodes CASSLGGGTSTDTQYF.